A selection of T cell receptor beta chains follows, all from one sample in a study of graft-versus-host responses after intestinal transplantation. The data were produced by immunoSEQ multiplex PCR, yet TCRdb's version contains in-frame clones alone and is incomplete. In the table there are 50,000 to 75,000 clones, 89% of which are singletons. The starting material was ileum tissue, obtained 350 to 400 days after transplant. Receptors originate from a human patient who received an intestinal transplant, so some T cells may come from the graft donor. Both conserved end residues are part of each CDR3. The D gene is left open where the match is weak. The size field is filled for only some rows; it gives once, few, many or a size class.

d_gene: NA
abundance: NA
j_gene: TRBJ1-3
v_gene: TRBV6-6
CDR3nt: NA
CDR3aa: CASSILGTGAGNTIYF

d_gene: NA
abundance: once
j_gene: TRBJ2-2
v_gene: TRBV2
CDR3nt: TGTGCCAGCAGTGACCAGGGCAACACCGGGGAGCTGTTTTTT
CDR3aa: CASSDQGNTGELFF

d_gene: TRBD1
abundance: NA
j_gene: TRBJ2-7
v_gene: TRBV6-1
CDR3nt: TGTGCCAGCAGTGAATCCTGGACAGGGATCTACGAGCAGTACTTC
CDR3aa: CASSESWTGIYEQYF

d_gene: NA
abundance: NA
j_gene: TRBJ2-7
v_gene: TRBV6-1
CDR3nt: TGTGCCAGCAGACAGGTTCACGAGCAGTACTTC
CDR3aa: CASRQVHEQYF

d_gene: NA
abundance: NA
j_gene: TRBJ2-1
v_gene: TRBV2
CDR3nt: TGTGCCAGCAGTGAATACCGACTAGACTACAATGAGCAGTTCTTC
CDR3aa: CASSEYRLDYNEQFF

d_gene: TRBD2
abundance: NA
j_gene: TRBJ2-1
v_gene: TRBV4-2
CDR3nt: TGTGCCAGCAGCCCCCCTAGCGGGAATCGACAGTTCTTC
CDR3aa: CASSPPSGNRQFF

d_gene: NA
abundance: NA
j_gene: TRBJ2-5
v_gene: TRBV5-6
CDR3nt: TGTGCCAGCAGAACGACGGGGGCCCAAGAGACCCAGTACTTC
CDR3aa: CASRTTGAQETQYF

d_gene: NA
abundance: NA
j_gene: TRBJ1-3
v_gene: TRBV5-1
CDR3nt: TGCGCCAGCAGGTCCTACTACCGGGACGGCGCTGGAAACACCATATATTTT
CDR3aa: CASRSYYRDGAGNTIYF

d_gene: NA
abundance: NA
j_gene: TRBJ2-6
v_gene: TRBV5-6
CDR3nt: TGTGCCAGCAGCTTAGAATTTACAGGAGACCCTGGGGCCAACGTCCTGACTTTC
CDR3aa: CASSLEFTGDPGANVLTF

d_gene: NA
abundance: NA
j_gene: TRBJ2-1
v_gene: TRBV14
CDR3nt: TGTGCCAGCAGCCAAGCCTGGGGTTTCGATTACAATGAGCAGTTCTTC
CDR3aa: CASSQAWGFDYNEQFF

d_gene: TRBD1
abundance: NA
j_gene: TRBJ1-2
v_gene: TRBV27
CDR3nt: TGTGCCAGCAGGCAAACAGGGGATGGCTACACCTTC
CDR3aa: CASRQTGDGYTF

d_gene: NA
abundance: NA
j_gene: TRBJ2-7
v_gene: TRBV27
CDR3nt: TGTGCCAGCAGTTCCATCCCAGCGAACTCCTACGAGCAGTACTTC
CDR3aa: CASSSIPANSYEQYF

d_gene: NA
abundance: NA
j_gene: TRBJ2-7
v_gene: TRBV18
CDR3nt: TGTGCCAGCTCACCAGACTATCGGGGGCAGCAGTACTTC
CDR3aa: CASSPDYRGQQYF

d_gene: NA
abundance: once
j_gene: TRBJ2-2
v_gene: TRBV5-1
CDR3nt: TGCGCCAGCAGCTTGGGACCCGGGGAGCTGTTTTTT
CDR3aa: CASSLGPGELFF

d_gene: NA
abundance: NA
j_gene: TRBJ2-7
v_gene: TRBV9
CDR3nt: TGTGCCAGCAGCGTAGCCCCGGTGGGGATCTGGCCCTACGAGCAGTACTTC
CDR3aa: CASSVAPVGIWPYEQYF

d_gene: NA
abundance: NA
j_gene: TRBJ2-6
v_gene: TRBV27
CDR3nt: TGTGCCAGCAACAAAGGGGGATCCGGGGCCAACGTCCTGACTTTC
CDR3aa: CASNKGGSGANVLTF